The clone carrying this TCR beta chain was observed a few times. Antigen unknown. Time point reported: pre-sensitization, week 0. Treatment denoted: therapeutic diphenylcyclopropenone sensitization with weekly scalp DPC. The library labeled individual cDNA molecules by adding unique molecular identifiers to them. TCRdb re-derived calls from the RACE reads in MiXCR, one entry per CDR3 protein. The sample consists of about 380,000 distinct CDR3 sequences, approximately 5.1% of them appearing once. This entry comes from a study of human T cells and chemical hapten exposure. Study details: For sensitization, 2% DPC was applied to an approximately 2 cm by approximately 2 cm patch of upper inner arm skin. The scalp of each patient received a weekly diphenylcyclopropenone dose for the full approximately 26-week study. Study-wide results and caveats: Higher patch test scores went with higher counts of PT1 expanded TCRs.

The CDR3 consists of 13 residues. Deletions cut 2 bases from V and 2 bases from J, with 7 bases between. The V gene's germline CDR1 is MDHEN and CDR2 SYDVKM. The source material was whole blood, sampled in connection with sensitization to the hapten diphenylcyclopropenone (DPC). The sequence was collected from a woman in her 50s with alopecia areata. Some clones in this sample may be carry-over from other donors' samples. The chain recombines TRBV28 with TRBJ2-7; D remains unclear. CDR3 region: CASSLRAPYEQYF. Here the CDR3 DNA reads TGTGCCAGCAGTTTAAGGGCCCCCTACGAGCAGTACTTC.